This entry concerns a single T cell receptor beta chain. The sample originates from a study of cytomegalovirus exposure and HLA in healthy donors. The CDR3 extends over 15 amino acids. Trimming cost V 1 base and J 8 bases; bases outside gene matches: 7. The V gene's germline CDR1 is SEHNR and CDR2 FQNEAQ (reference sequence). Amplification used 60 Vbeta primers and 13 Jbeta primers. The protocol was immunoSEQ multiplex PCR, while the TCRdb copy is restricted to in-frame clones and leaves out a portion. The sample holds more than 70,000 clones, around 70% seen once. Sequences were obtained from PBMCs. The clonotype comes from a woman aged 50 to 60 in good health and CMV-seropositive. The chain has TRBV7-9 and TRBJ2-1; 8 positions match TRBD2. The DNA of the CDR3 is TGTGCCAGCAGCTTAGTAAGCGGGAGCCCCCATGAGCAGTTCTTC. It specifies CASSLVSGSPHEQFF.